The source of this TCR beta chain is a study of T cell changes during pregnancy in multiple sclerosis. TCRdb keeps only in-frame clones here, not all; method: immunoSEQ multiplex PCR. The sample records approximately 32,000 clones, approximately 89% being singletons. This CDR3 comprises 13 residues. V dropped 5 bases and J dropped 10 bases, with 15 bases sitting between them. Germline CDR1 WNHNN, CDR2 SYGVQD (reference sequence). The sequencing used CD8+ T cells from peripheral blood mononuclear cells, collected in the first trimester of pregnancy. This chain joins TRBV10-1 and TRBJ2-1; a weak D match, TRBD2 (6 bases). The origin of this receptor is a female donor with multiple sclerosis, enrolled in a pregnancy study. CDR3 nucleotides: TGCGCCAGCAGTCCCGCCGGAGGGGAAGAGCAGTTCTTC. Protein sequence: CASSPAGGEEQFF.